This T cell receptor beta chain was observed in a study of blood T cell repertoires in COVID-19. The germline CDR1 and CDR2 sequences are GTSNPN and SVGIG (reference sequence). This CDR3 comprises 14 residues. V was clipped by 4 bases and J by 6 bases; unmatched bases: 6. In the original analysis: It was from reference gene primer amplification that nucleated cell counts were estimated. The data were produced by immunoSEQ multiplex PCR, yet TCRdb's version contains in-frame clones alone and is incomplete. Clonal size and the V and J genes are those of that table, whereas D and trimming came from the DNA. The data contain approximately 200,000 clones, approximately 86% of them seen just once; the ten biggest clones take up 2.5% to 3.5%.

The receptor comes from a woman aged 25 to 39 with active or convalescent COVID-19. The chain uses TRBV30 and TRBJ1-4; TRBD1 agrees at 9 bases. Sequences were obtained from peripheral blood. CDR3 sequence: CAWTTGGNYEKLFF. The CDR3 nucleotides read TGTGCCTGGACTACAGGGGGCAATTATGAAAAACTGTTTTTT.